This T cell receptor (beta chain) was captured by sequencing in a study of blood T cell repertoires in COVID-19. Across the whole study: Samples taken during acute and convalescent COVID-19 were collected in the United States, Italy and Spain. T cells, B-cell-depleted T cells, or PBMCs provided the cDNA or gDNA that served as material.

The CDR3 covers 20 residues. Germline V gives CDR1 MNHNS, CDR2 SASEGT. The V end lost 2 bases, the J end lost 1 base, and 26 bases lay between the germline ends. As handled by the study authors: Amplification of reference gene primers provided the estimated nucleated cell counts. TCRdb's table, derived via immunoSEQ multiplex PCR, lists solely in-frame clones and lacks some. The V and J calls and clone size are taken from that table; D and trimming were inferred from the DNA. The sample shows under 200,000 clones, around four fifths of them seen only once. This clonotype was sampled from a woman aged 55-69 years with acute or convalescent COVID-19. The chain recombines TRBV6-1 with TRBJ1-1; D is ambiguous. Sequenced: peripheral blood. CDR3 in DNA: TGTGCCAGCAGTGAACAAACCACCGCGACGCGCTTGACACAGAACACTGAAGCTTTCTTT. Translation gives CASSEQTTATRLTQNTEAFF.